Listed below are T cell receptor beta chains from one sample, sequenced in a study of T cells in localized non-small cell lung cancer. Measured with immunoSEQ multiplex PCR; TCRdb has only the in-frame clones, and not every one. The sample gives tens of thousands of clones, around 90% of which show up once; roughly 21% is in the top ten. The sample was peripheral blood, taken before any cancer treatment. The source is a man aged 40-75 years with stage I squamous cell lung carcinoma. Each CDR3 is given with its conserved first and last residue. A D gene is named only where the DNA matches it firmly. Clone size, where shown, is once, few, many, or a class for clones that have expanded.

TRBV4-2	.	.	TRBJ2-1	TGTGCCAGCAGCCAAGATCCTGGAGGGGGCCCAGGGTCCTACAATGAGCAGTTCTTC	CASSQDPGGGPGSYNEQFF
TRBV5-1	.	.	TRBJ1-1	TGCGCCAGCAGCTTCAGGTCCATGAACACTGAAGCTTTCTTT	CASSFRSMNTEAFF
TRBV28	.	TRBD1	TRBJ2-1	TGTGCCAGCAGCTGGACAGGGAATGAGCAGTTCTTC	CASSWTGNEQFF
TRBV7-2	.	.	TRBJ1-4	TGTGCCAGCAGCCCAGCTAGGTGGTCGGATGAAAAACTGTTTTTT	CASSPARWSDEKLFF
TRBV9	.	TRBD2	TRBJ2-1	TGTGCCAGCAGCGTAGAAGTGTGGCTAGCGGTAAACAATGAGCAGTTCTTC	CASSVEVWLAVNNEQFF
TRBV7-8	.	.	TRBJ2-7	TGTGCCAGCAGCCCTGGGTCGATACGCGGGGATACCTACGAGCAGTACTTC	CASSPGSIRGDTYEQYF
TRBV9	once	TRBD2	TRBJ2-7	TGTGCCAGCAGCGTAGGACGGGAGGGCCGCAACGAGCAGTACTTC	CASSVGREGRNEQYF
TRBV28	.	.	TRBJ2-7	TGTGCCAGCCTCGGGCCCTACGAGCAGTACTTC	CASLGPYEQYF
TRBV7-2	.	.	TRBJ1-4	TGTGCCAGCAGCTTAGAGAGGGGTAATGAAAAACTGTTTTTT	CASSLERGNEKLFF
TRBV25-1	.	.	TRBJ1-6	TGTGCCAGCAGTCAGCAACCCAATTCACCCCTCCACTTT	CASSQQPNSPLHF
TRBV7-3	.	.	TRBJ1-1	TGTGCCAGCAGCCCCAGACCCCCCCGGGACCTCCAATTCACTGAAGCTTTCTTT	CASSPRPPRDLQFTEAFF
TRBV2	.	.	TRBJ1-5	TGTGCCAGCAGTGTTCGTGACGGGCCCCAGCATTTT	CASSVRDGPQHF
TRBV6-1	.	.	TRBJ2-7	TGTGCCAGCAGTCTTTACGGGACTCAGGTCGAGCAGTACTTC	CASSLYGTQVEQYF
TRBV29-1	.	.	TRBJ2-7	TGCAGCGTTCGGGGGGCTTACGAGCAGTACTTC	CSVRGAYEQYF
TRBV29-1	.	.	TRBJ2-5	TGCAGCACGCGGTCCCAAGAGACCCAGTACTTC	CSTRSQETQYF
TRBV4-2	.	TRBD1	TRBJ1-5	TGTGCCAGCAGCTATACTTTGACAGGGGACAATCAGCCCCAGCATTTT	CASSYTLTGDNQPQHF
TRBV5-4	.	.	TRBJ1-2	TGTGCCAGCAGCTTGGTAGGATCGAGGGGTTATGGCTACACCTTC	CASSLVGSRGYGYTF
TRBV7-3	.	.	TRBJ2-3	TGTGCCAGCAGCCCCGGAGGGGGGGGAGATACGCAGTATTTT	CASSPGGGGDTQYF
TRBV10-3	.	.	TRBJ2-2	TGTGCCATCAGTGAGATCGCTTCTACCGGGGAGCTGTTTTTT	CAISEIASTGELFF
TRBV11-3	.	.	TRBJ2-3	TGTGCCAGCAGCTTAGATGGGGGCGGGAGCAAAGATACGCAGTATTTT	CASSLDGGGSKDTQYF
TRBV11-2	.	TRBD1	TRBJ1-1	TGTGCCAGCAGACCTATGCGACAGGGAGGGACTGAAGCTTTCTTT	CASRPMRQGGTEAFF
TRBV11-2	.	.	TRBJ1-5	TGTGCCAGCAGCCCAGACAGAAATCAGCCCCAGCATTTT	CASSPDRNQPQHF
TRBV30	few	TRBD1	TRBJ1-1	TGTGCCTGGCAACCCGACAGGGGGACTGAAGCTTTCTTT	CAWQPDRGTEAFF
TRBV9	.	.	TRBJ2-1	TGTGCCAGCAGCGCCTACCTCACAGAGGGGGAGCAGTTCTTC	CASSAYLTEGEQFF
TRBV14	.	TRBD1	TRBJ2-2	TGTGCCAGCAGCCAATCTGGCAGGGGGCCTCCGAACACCGGGGAGCTGTTTTTT	CASSQSGRGPPNTGELFF
TRBV5-1	.	.	TRBJ1-3	TGCGCCAGCAGCTTGGAAGAGCCTGGAAACACCATATATTTT	CASSLEEPGNTIYF
TRBV10-1	.	TRBD2	TRBJ2-7	TGCGCCAGCAGTGCTAGCGGGAGCTACGAGCAGTACTTC	CASSASGSYEQYF
TRBV5-4	.	.	TRBJ2-3	TGTGCCAGCAGCCCGTTCCGCAGAGAAACAGATACGCAGTATTTT	CASSPFRRETDTQYF
TRBV30	.	TRBD2	TRBJ2-1	TGTGCCTGGAGTGTACTTGCGGGAGTTGAAGGGGAGCAGTTCTTC	CAWSVLAGVEGEQFF
TRBV12-5	once	.	TRBJ1-5	TGTGCTAGCTCCGACAGCAATCAGCCCCAGCATTTT	CASSDSNQPQHF
TRBV6-6	.	.	TRBJ1-2	TGTGCCAGCGGCAGGTACTATGGCTACACCTTC	CASGRYYGYTF
TRBV5-6	.	.	TRBJ2-7	TGTGCCAGCAGCTTCTACAGGGCTAACGAGCAGTACTTC	CASSFYRANEQYF
TRBV6-5	.	.	TRBJ2-5	TGTGCCAGCAGTTACGGGGGAGTAGGCCAAGAGACCCAGTACTTC	CASSYGGVGQETQYF
TRBV5-4	once	.	TRBJ1-2	TGTGCCAGCAGCTTGAATCATCAAGCTAACTATGGCTACACCTTC	CASSLNHQANYGYTF
TRBV11-3	.	.	TRBJ1-2	TGTGCCAGCAGCTTAGTATCCGGGGATGGCTACACCTTC	CASSLVSGDGYTF
TRBV27	.	.	TRBJ2-3	TGTGCCAGCAAGACTAGTTTAGATACGCAGTATTTT	CASKTSLDTQYF
TRBV2	.	TRBD1	TRBJ2-5	TGTGCCAGCAGTGACAGGGGGTATCAAGAGACCCAGTACTTC	CASSDRGYQETQYF
TRBV28	.	.	TRBJ1-2	TGTGCCAGCAAGCCGGGACAAGGATCTGGCTACACCTTC	CASKPGQGSGYTF
TRBV9	.	.	TRBJ2-1	TGTGCCAGCAGCCCCGGGACCTTTAATGAGCAGTTCTTC	CASSPGTFNEQFF
TRBV5-1	few	.	TRBJ2-1	TGCGCCAGCAGCCCGGACTGGCAAAGGGACAATGAGCAGTTCTTC	CASSPDWQRDNEQFF
TRBV4-1	once	.	TRBJ2-5	TGCGCCAGCAGCCAATCAGGAGAGGCGCAGGGGGAGACCCAGTACTTC	CASSQSGEAQGETQYF
TRBV4-2	.	.	TRBJ2-7	TGTGCCAGCAGCCAAGATCGAACTGGGTCACAGACCTACGAGCAGTACTTC	CASSQDRTGSQTYEQYF
TRBV29-1	.	.	TRBJ2-5	TGCAGCGTTGAGGGCGGCAGGCAAGAGACCCAGTACTTC	CSVEGGRQETQYF
TRBV5-4	.	TRBD1	TRBJ2-7	TGTGCCAGCAGCCGGGACAGATATTCCTACGAGCAGTACTTC	CASSRDRYSYEQYF
TRBV4-1	.	.	TRBJ2-5	TGCGCCAGCAGCCAAAGATACCAAGAGACCCAGTACTTC	CASSQRYQETQYF
TRBV21-1	.	.	TRBJ2-1	TGTGCCAGCAGCAAAGAGCGAGTAGAAAAGTTCTTC	CASSKERVEKFF
TRBV5-1	.	.	TRBJ2-1	TGCGCCAGCAGCGTTTTCAGTTCCCCGAGCTCCTACAATGAGCAGTTCTTC	CASSVFSSPSSYNEQFF
TRBV5-6	.	.	TRBJ2-2	TGTGCCAGCAGCTTGGGTCGGGGCGGGGAGCTGTTTTTT	CASSLGRGGELFF
TRBV11-1	.	TRBD2	TRBJ2-3	TGTGCCAGCAGCTTAAGTAGCGGGATCACAGATACGCAGTATTTT	CASSLSSGITDTQYF
TRBV7-3	.	.	TRBJ1-3	TGTGCCAGCAGCGACCGGGACGACCGTGACACCATATATTTT	CASSDRDDRDTIYF
TRBV7-9	.	.	TRBJ1-1	TGTGCCAGCAGCTTAGCCAGGAACACTGAAGCTTTCTTT	CASSLARNTEAFF
TRBV30	.	.	TRBJ1-5	TGTGCCTGGAGCCCGGGAGGGGTGCAGCCCCAGCATTTT	CAWSPGGVQPQHF
TRBV6-1	.	TRBD2	TRBJ2-3	TGTGCCAGCAGGGGACTAGCAGATACGCAGTATTTT	CASRGLADTQYF
TRBV7-9	.	.	TRBJ1-1	TGTGCCAGCAGCTTACAACTCAGTAGCGCTGAAGCTTTCTTT	CASSLQLSSAEAFF
TRBV5-1	.	.	TRBJ2-1	TGCGCCAGCAGCCAGCAGCCTCTGTACAATGAGCAGTTCTTC	CASSQQPLYNEQFF